Detailed here is one T cell receptor beta chain. The data belong to a study of T cell changes during pregnancy in multiple sclerosis. Profiled with immunoSEQ multiplex PCR; TCRdb holds only in-frame clones, not every one. The data hold 75,000 to 95,000 clones, with 92% observed a single time. Source: peripheral blood, taken in the first trimester of pregnancy. The clonotype originates from a female donor with multiple sclerosis, enrolled in a pregnancy study.

CDR3 region: CASSAHDRGGNQPQHF. As DNA, the CDR3 is TGTGCCAGCAGTGCCCACGACAGGGGGGGCAATCAGCCCCAGCATTTT. The chain employs TRBV6-1 and TRBJ1-5; 9 bases line up with TRBD1. The CDR3 has 16 residues. Looked up from germline, CDR1 is MNHNS and CDR2 is SASEGT. Trimming took 4 bases from V and 2 from J; bases not matched to a gene: 6.